This T cell receptor (beta chain) was found in a study of T cells in Graves' hyperthyroidism and ophthalmopathy (dated by TCRdb to about 2019). Context from the whole study: Peripheral blood samples were taken at the time of initial diagnosis, prior to any treatment. To identify TCR V-J signatures that set the groups apart, the researchers used a discovery cohort of 100 patients, made up of about 44 with Graves' ophthalmopathy and approximately 57 with stable Graves' hyperthyroidism. Whether ophthalmopathy could be predicted prospectively was tested in an independent validation cohort made up of 18 to 20 hyperthyroidism patients plus 17 patients who later progressed to ophthalmopathy. The roughly 91 discovery patients were randomly split 7:3 into training and test sets. Thyroid tissue and blood T-cell repertoires from several Graves' hyperthyroidism patients were also compared in the study. Following sampling, methimazole starting at 30 mg daily was given to hyperthyroidism patients, and high-dose intravenous methylprednisolone was given to ophthalmopathy patients. The paper reports TCR Vbeta CDR3 sequencing of roughly 140 peripheral blood samples: around 45 ophthalmopathy, 70 to 85 hyperthyroidism and 17 progressor patients.

Moderately to severely active disease, a Clinical Activity Score of at least 3, a NOSPECS grade of at least 4, and a duration under 3 months were present in ophthalmopathy patients. The study excluded patients with uncontrolled infections, other autoimmune diseases, pregnancy or lactation. Diagnoses were established on the basis of clinical symptoms, serum thyroxine and TRAb, thyroid ultrasound, and orbital computed tomography. PBMCs were isolated from approximately 10 ml of fresh peripheral blood by Ficoll-Paque density gradient centrifugation. Total RNA was extracted using Trizol reagent, and RNA quality was assessed on an Agilent 2100 Bioanalyzer. This clonotype was seen repeatedly, ten times or more. The target of this receptor is not known. No clone much larger than this one lies a single base away; base qualities are absent. The germline V gene specifies SGHRS as CDR1 and YFSETQ as CDR2. The CDR3 sequence holds 15 residues, the cysteine and phenylalanine included. The kept DNA is CDR3 alone, 45 bases in frame from the first base. V is cut back by 4 bases and J by 3 bases, with 5 bases in the junction unmatched.

Amplification of TCR beta CDR3 regions was carried out from RNA transcripts. A first-round RT-PCR of the TCR CDR3 used the HTBI primer set with the Qiagen OneStep RT-PCR kit. A second multiplex PCR round built the libraries, followed by size selection and purification. The libraries were sequenced on an Illumina HiSeq2000 using paired-end 100 bp reads. From the authors' description of their analysis: SOAPnuke was used to process the raw data, with reads discarded if the reads contained adapters or uncalled bases, had a mean Phred below 15, or lacked an exact constant-primer or identifier match. High-quality paired reads were merged using COPE v1.2.5, and each unique nucleotide sequence was defined as a clonotype. MiTCR v1.1 was used to align clonotypes to the IMGT TRBV, TRBD and TRBJ reference segments. The analysis included only V-J combinations with a frequency above 0.0001, which together covered over 98% of the repertoires. The TCS score was defined as the ratio of F50 (clonal expansion) to E x V (chaos), calculated using BLOSUM62-based TCRdist between CDR3 peptides within each V-J. Welch's t-statistics and random forest reduced around 520 V-J features to under 15, which were used in a naive Bayes classifier (R e1071). In TCRdb, the public reads were trimmed at Q25 with fastp and aligned with MiXCR, with productive beta chains retained. Every entry covers one CDR3 protein and lists the most common genes and DNA from its rows. These V and J calls are TCRdb output, not the study's own analysis. The sample table contains under 350,000 distinct CDR3 sequences; only one count was recorded for about a sixth of them. The ten top clones hold roughly 50% of the sample.

Broad study findings and their caveats: Sample size was not statistically predetermined, and blinding of investigators to group allocation was not performed. During validation, the model predicted progression to ophthalmopathy a median of approximately six months ahead of onset, with 70.59% sensitivity and 72.22% specificity. In cross-validation, a model built on a 13 V-J signature told ophthalmopathy apart from stable hyperthyroidism with roughly 87% sensitivity and about 81% specificity, and in testing the same model reached 80%/75%. Blood samples also contained most of the expanded thyroid clonotypes (frequency above 0.001), which suggests that blood repertoires may reflect thyroid immune responses.

The sequenced sample consisted of blood. This receptor was identified in a woman aged 55-75 years with Graves' ophthalmopathy. This chain is built from TRBV5-1 and TRBJ2-7; a stretch of 12 junction bases matches TRBD1. The CDR3 region reads CASSGGTGGLYEQYF. The bases read TGCGCCAGCAGCGGCGGGACAGGGGGCCTCTACGAGCAGTACTTC.